One and the same sample provided the 9 T cell receptor beta chains below, sequenced in a study of vaccination and CD4 T cells after COVID-19 (dated by TCRdb to between 2021 and 2024). The treatment or condition label, read with the paper, signifies: approximately 9-day PBMC culture with coronavirus spike peptide pools or control peptides (ViraFEST assay). These receptors lack a known antigen. The library was made by PCR. Sequencing instrument: Illumina iSeq 100. At the Johns Hopkins FTIC core, DNA from the cultured CD4+ T cells underwent TCR sequencing with the Oncomine TCR Beta short-read assay. The public sequencing data were trimmed at Q25 with fastp and processed into clonotypes with MiXCR by TCRdb, which kept only in-frame beta chains. Every CDR3 protein is listed once, alongside the most common genes and DNA of its rows. The sample table holds roughly 13,000 distinct CDR3 sequences, of which about two fifths were seen once. Of the sample, about a fifth falls within the top ten clones.

Sequences were derived from CD4+ T cells from blood, cultured in vitro, sampled before SARS-CoV-2 vaccination. The receptors were sampled from a human donor who had recovered from COVID-19.

This clonotype has only a few counts. The V and J genes are TRBV6-2 or TRBV6-3 and TRBJ1-2; TRBD1 is a possible D gene (5 bases). This CDR3 has 14 amino acids. Trimming removed 2 bases at V and 4 bases at J, with 11 bases between. Germline CDR1 reads MNHEY; CDR2 reads SVGEGT. The CDR3 here is CASSYVWGTYGYTF. The CDR3, as DNA: TGTGCCAGCAGTTACGTATGGGGCACCTATGGCTACACCTTC.

The J gene is TRBJ2-3, the V gene TRBV6-5; D is uncertain. This CDR3 region has 19 residues. Germline V gene sequence: CDR1 MNHEY, CDR2 SVGAGI. Trimming took off 0 bases at V and 2 bases at J, with 21 bases between the two ends. Written as DNA, the CDR3 is TGTGCCAGCAGTTACTCGAATGATCCCCAAAGGGCAGACACAGATACGCAGTATTTT. Its protein is CASSYSNDPQRADTDTQYF.

This clonotype was found a few times. This chain connects TRBV28 to TRBJ1-2; D is ambiguous. Germline loops: CDR1 MDHEN, CDR2 SYDVKM. Trimming took off 3 bases at V and 4 bases at J, with 9 bases between the two ends. This CDR3 has 13 residues. CDR3 residues: CASSLSRSYGYTF. CDR3 bases: TGTGCCAGCAGTTTGTCTCGGAGCTATGGCTACACCTTC.

This chain uses TRBV6-1 with TRBJ1-5; D unclear. V gave up 4 bases and J gave up 7 bases, with 8 bases separating them. CDR1 is MNHNS, CDR2 SASEGT, per germline. CDR3 length equals 12 residues. CDR3 amino acids: CASSAGQQPQHF. For the CDR3, the DNA is TGTGCCAGCAGTGCCGGTCAGCAGCCCCAGCATTTT.

This clonotype is termed medium-sized. The chain uses TRBV20-1 and TRBJ1-6; no reliable D call. V gave up 0 bases and J gave up 5 bases, with 11 bases separating them. From germline, CDR1 is DFQATT and CDR2 SNEGSKA (reference sequence). The CDR3 spans 15 residues. The CDR3 loop reads CSARDHGGNNSPLHF. The CDR3 DNA reads TGCAGTGCTAGAGATCACGGAGGGAATAATTCACCCCTCCACTTT.

In its sample, this clonotype was seen a few times. The chain joins TRBV20-1 to TRBJ2-3, with TRBD2 identical over 9 bases. CDR1 and CDR2 (germline): DFQATT, SNEGSKA (reference sequence). V lost 3 bases, J lost 6 bases, and 7 bases stayed unmatched. There are 14 residues in the CDR3. CDR3 residues: CSASPAGGLDTQYF. The CDR3 DNA is TGCAGTGCTAGTCCAGCGGGAGGCCTGGATACGCAGTATTTT.

The chain carries TRBV28 and TRBJ1-6; 10 positions agree with TRBD1. The germline V gene has CDR1 MDHEN and CDR2 SYDVKM. V lost 5 bases to trimming and J lost 7 bases; unmatched junction nucleotides: 5. This CDR3 is 15 amino acids long. The CDR3 sequence: CASSTRTGGNSPLHF. The CDR3 coding sequence is TGTGCCAGCAGTACAAGGACAGGGGGGAATTCACCCCTCCACTTT.

The sample holds a few counts of this clonotype. V usage is TRBV7-9 and J usage is TRBJ2-7; D is unresolved. The V and J ends lost 3 bases and 0 bases respectively, with 12 bases between them. Germline V gives CDR1 SEHNR, CDR2 FQNEAQ (reference sequence). The CDR3 loop spans 15 amino acids. The CDR3 DNA is TGTGCCAGCAGCTTGTCCTTAGGAAGCTCCTACGAGCAGTACTTC. Translated: CASSLSLGSSYEQYF.

V is TRBV7-2 and J is TRBJ2-5, with no clear D. The CDR3 length is 13 residues. CDR1 and CDR2 (germline): SGHTA, FQGNSA. V dropped 5 bases and J dropped 5 bases, with 12 bases sitting between them. The CDR3 DNA follows: TGTGCCAGCAGCCCTATGTGGCGGGAGACCCAGTACTTC. It translates to CASSPMWRETQYF.